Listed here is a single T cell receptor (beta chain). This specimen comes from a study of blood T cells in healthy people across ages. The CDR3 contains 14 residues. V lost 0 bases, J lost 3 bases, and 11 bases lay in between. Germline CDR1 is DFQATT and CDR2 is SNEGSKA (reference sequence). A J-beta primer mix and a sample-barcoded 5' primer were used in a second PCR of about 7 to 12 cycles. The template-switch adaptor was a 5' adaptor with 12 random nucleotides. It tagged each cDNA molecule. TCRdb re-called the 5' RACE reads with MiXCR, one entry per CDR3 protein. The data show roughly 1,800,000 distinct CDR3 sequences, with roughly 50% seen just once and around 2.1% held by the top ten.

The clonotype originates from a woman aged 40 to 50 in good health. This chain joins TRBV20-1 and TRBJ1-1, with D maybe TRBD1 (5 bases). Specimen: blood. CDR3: CSARDLQGYTEAFF. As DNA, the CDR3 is TGCAGTGCTAGAGATCTTCAGGGATACACTGAAGCTTTCTTT.